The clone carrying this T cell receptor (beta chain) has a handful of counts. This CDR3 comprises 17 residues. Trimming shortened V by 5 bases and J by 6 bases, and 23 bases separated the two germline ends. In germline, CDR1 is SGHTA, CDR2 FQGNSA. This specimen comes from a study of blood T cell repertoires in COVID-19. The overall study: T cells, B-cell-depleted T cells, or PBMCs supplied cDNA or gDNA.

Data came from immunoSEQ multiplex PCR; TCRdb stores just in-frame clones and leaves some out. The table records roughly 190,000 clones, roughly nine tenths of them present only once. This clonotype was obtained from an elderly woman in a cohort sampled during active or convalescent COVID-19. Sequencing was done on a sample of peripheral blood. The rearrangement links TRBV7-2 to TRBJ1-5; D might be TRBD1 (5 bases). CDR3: CASSQSLVASGFQPQHF. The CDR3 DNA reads TGTGCCAGCAGCCAGAGCTTAGTTGCTTCAGGGTTTCAGCCCCAGCATTTT.